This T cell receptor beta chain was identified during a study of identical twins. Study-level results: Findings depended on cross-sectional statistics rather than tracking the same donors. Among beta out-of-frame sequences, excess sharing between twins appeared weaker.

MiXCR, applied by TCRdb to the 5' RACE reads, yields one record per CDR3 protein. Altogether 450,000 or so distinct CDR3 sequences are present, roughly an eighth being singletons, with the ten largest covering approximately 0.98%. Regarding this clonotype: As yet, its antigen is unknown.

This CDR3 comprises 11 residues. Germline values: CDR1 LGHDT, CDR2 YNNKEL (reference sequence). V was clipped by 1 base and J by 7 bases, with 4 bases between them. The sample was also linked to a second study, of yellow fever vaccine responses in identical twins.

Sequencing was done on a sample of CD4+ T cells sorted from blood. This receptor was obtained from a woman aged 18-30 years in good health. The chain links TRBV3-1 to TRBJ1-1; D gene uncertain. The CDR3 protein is CASSQGYEAFF. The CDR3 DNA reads TGTGCCAGCAGCCAAGGCTATGAAGCTTTCTTT.